These T cell receptor beta chains were read from a single sample in a study of blood T cell repertoires in COVID-19. Here immunoSEQ multiplex PCR was the method, and the copy in TCRdb shows in-frame clones only, minus some. Altogether 250,000 to 350,000 clones are present, roughly 86% being singletons, with the ten largest covering about 7.8%. The specimen was peripheral blood. The receptors were gathered from a woman in her 50s who had recovered from COVID-19. Both conserved end residues are part of each CDR3. A D gene is named only where the DNA matches it firmly. The size entry is marked missing in some rows and otherwise reads once, few, many or a size class.

j_gene	v_gene	abundance	d_gene	CDR3nt	CDR3aa
TRBJ2-1	TRBV13	NA	TRBD2	TGTGCCAGCAGCTTAGTAGCGGGAGGAGACTTAGCATACAATGAGCAGTTCTTC	CASSLVAGGDLAYNEQFF
TRBJ1-2	TRBV4-2	NA	NA	TGTGCCAGCGCCGGGGCGGGGCACGTTCCGGGTAACTATGGCTACACCTTC	CASAGAGHVPGNYGYTF
TRBJ1-2	TRBV18	NA	NA	TGTGCCAGCTCGGTGACAGTGGACTATGGCTACACCTTC	CASSVTVDYGYTF
TRBJ1-1	TRBV7-9	NA	TRBD1	TGTGCCAGCAGCTTAGCGACCGGGACAGGGATGAACACTGAAGCTTTCTTT	CASSLATGTGMNTEAFF
TRBJ2-1	TRBV18	NA	TRBD2	TGTGCCAGCTCACCACTAGCGGGAGCGGACAATGAGCAGTTCTTC	CASSPLAGADNEQFF
TRBJ2-7	TRBV7-2	once	NA	TGTGCCAGCAGCTTAGACAGGGTATCCTACGAGCAGTACTTC	CASSLDRVSYEQYF
TRBJ1-5	TRBV6-5	NA	NA	TGTGCCAGCAGCGAGGGGAGGCGGCCCCAGCATTTT	CASSEGRRPQHF
TRBJ2-5	TRBV4-3	NA	NA	TGCGCCAGCAGCCAAGAACCGAGCCCAAAGACCCAGTACTTC	CASSQEPSPKTQYF
TRBJ1-4	TRBV28	NA	TRBD1	TGTGCCAGCTCAGGGACAGTTGAAAAACTGTTTTTT	CASSGTVEKLFF
TRBJ2-1	TRBV11-3	once	TRBD1	TGTGCCAGCAGCTTAGACGGACAGGCAAAAGAGCAGTTCTTC	CASSLDGQAKEQFF
TRBJ2-5	TRBV6-6	few	TRBD1	TGTGCCACAACAGGGGCGGAGACCCAGTACTTC	CATTGAETQYF
TRBJ2-1	TRBV18	few	TRBD2	TGTGCCAGCTCACCACCGGGACTAGCGATCTACAATGAGCAGTTCTTC	CASSPPGLAIYNEQFF
TRBJ1-1	TRBV28	NA	TRBD1	TGTGCCAGCCCAAAGAGCGAACAGGGGGGGATAACTGAAGCTTTCTTT	CASPKSEQGGITEAFF
TRBJ1-1	TRBV7-9	NA	TRBD1	TGTGCCAGCAGCTGGGGACAGGGGGCAAATACTGAAGCTTTCTTT	CASSWGQGANTEAFF
TRBJ2-1	TRBV7-6	NA	TRBD2	TGTGCCAGCAGCTTAGGTAGCGGGAGGTACAATGAGCAGTTCTTC	CASSLGSGRYNEQFF
TRBJ2-3	TRBV28	NA	NA	TGTGCCAGCAGTACAACCCGGGGGTCCGGCACAGATACGCAGTATTTT	CASSTTRGSGTDTQYF
TRBJ1-1	TRBV20-1	once	NA	TGCAGTGCTAGAGCCCAAGCTTTGGCTTTCTTT	CSARAQALAFF
TRBJ1-3	TRBV9	NA	NA	TGTGCCAGCAGCGTAGCTCCGGGGATTACGGGAAACACCATATATTTT	CASSVAPGITGNTIYF
TRBJ1-4	TRBV19	NA	TRBD1	TGTGCCAGTAAGGGACAGGGGGCGAAGTTGCGGTCTAATGAAAAACTGTTTTTT	CASKGQGAKLRSNEKLFF
TRBJ1-2	TRBV3-1/TRBV3-2	NA	NA	TGTGCCAGCAGCCAAGGCCCCACGGGGGGCGTTGGTGGCTACACCTTC	CASSQGPTGGVGGYTF
TRBJ2-7	TRBV6-2/TRBV6-3	NA	NA	TGTGCCAGCAGTTACAGGAGCTCCTACGAGCAGTACTTC	CASSYRSSYEQYF
TRBJ2-2	TRBV19	NA	NA	TGTGCCAGTAGAACAGGTCCCGGGGAGCTGTTTTTT	CASRTGPGELFF
TRBJ2-3	TRBV7-2	NA	TRBD2	TGTGCCAGCAGTCCGATCGGACTAGCGGCGGTCACAGATACGCAGTATTTT	CASSPIGLAAVTDTQYF
TRBJ2-5	TRBV19	few	NA	TGTGCCAGTTGGGACCAAGCTGCGGGACAAGAGACCCAGTACTTC	CASWDQAAGQETQYF
TRBJ2-7	TRBV6-5	NA	TRBD2	TGTGCCAGCCGGGCTAGCGGGGGCAGCTACGAGCAGTACTTC	CASRASGGSYEQYF
TRBJ1-6	TRBV7-8	once	TRBD1	TGTGCCAGCAGCTTAGCGGGGGGGACAGGGGAAGTTTCACCCCTCCACTTT	CASSLAGGTGEVSPLHF
TRBJ2-7	TRBV19	once	TRBD1	TGTGCCAGTAGTACCCCGGGACAGGGACCCTACGAGCAGTACTTC	CASSTPGQGPYEQYF
TRBJ2-7	TRBV13	NA	NA	TGTGCCAGCAGCTTAGTAGCTAGCCTTCCCTACGAGCAGTACTTC	CASSLVASLPYEQYF
TRBJ1-3	TRBV7-9	NA	NA	TGTGCCAGCAGCCGTCCAGGGTTAAGCTCTGGAAACACCATATATTTT	CASSRPGLSSGNTIYF
TRBJ1-3	TRBV14	NA	NA	TGTGCCAGCAGCCAAGGTCTGGGCGTGACGGGAAACACCATATATTTT	CASSQGLGVTGNTIYF
TRBJ1-5	TRBV6-6	NA	NA	TGTGCCAGCAGTTACCCAGGATATCAGCCCCAGCATTTT	CASSYPGYQPQHF
TRBJ2-3	TRBV6-4	NA	NA	TGTGCCAGCAGCGCCACCATTGGGGCTCCCACAGATACGCAGTATTTT	CASSATIGAPTDTQYF
TRBJ1-2	TRBV3-1/TRBV3-2	once	NA	TGTGCCAGCATAATAGCCCGGAGGCAACCATATGGCTACACCTTC	CASIIARRQPYGYTF
TRBJ1-1	TRBV28	NA	NA	TGTGCCAGCAGTTCAAACAGGGAGTCGCTCACTGAAGCTTTCTTT	CASSSNRESLTEAFF
TRBJ2-3	TRBV7-2	once	TRBD1	TGTGCCAGCAGCTACACAGGGGGCGTCTCTCGCACAGATACGCAGTATTTT	CASSYTGGVSRTDTQYF
TRBJ1-2	TRBV10-3	NA	NA	TGTGCCATCAGTGAGTCCCTCTATGGCTACACCTTC	CAISESLYGYTF
TRBJ1-4	TRBV19	NA	NA	TGTGCCAGTAGTATTACAGGCGCTTTTAATGAAAAACTGTTTTTT	CASSITGAFNEKLFF
TRBJ1-2	TRBV27	NA	NA	TGTGCCAGCATGGCCGTTGTCGGCTACACCTTC	CASMAVVGYTF
TRBJ2-5	TRBV5-8	NA	NA	TGTGCCGAGTCTAAGGGCGGGCGGCTATTTGGAGAGACCCAGTACTTC	CAESKGGRLFGETQYF
TRBJ1-2	TRBV28	NA	NA	TGTGCCAGCAGTTTATTCTTCTATGGCTACACCTTC	CASSLFFYGYTF
TRBJ2-2	TRBV6-5	NA	NA	TGTGCCAGCGGCCGTATCGGGGAGCTGTTTTTT	CASGRIGELFF
TRBJ2-7	TRBV29-1	NA	TRBD1	TGCAGCGTTGGACAGGGGCGGGACGAGCAGTACTTC	CSVGQGRDEQYF
TRBJ2-2	TRBV4-3	NA	NA	TGCGCCAGCAGCCAGCCAGGGGCCGGGGAGCTGTTTTTT	CASSQPGAGELFF
TRBJ2-6	TRBV7-6	NA	TRBD1	TGTGCCAGCAGCGTCTCCCAGGGGGCTGGGGCCAACGTCCTGACTTTC	CASSVSQGAGANVLTF
TRBJ2-7	TRBV3-1/TRBV3-2	NA	TRBD1	TGTGCCAGCAGCCAAGACTCGACAGGGGCCTACGAGCAGTACTTC	CASSQDSTGAYEQYF
TRBJ2-7	TRBV20-1	NA	NA	TGCAGTGCTAGTCCCGGGAAGGCAACCTACGAGCAGTACTTC	CSASPGKATYEQYF
TRBJ2-7	TRBV11-2	NA	NA	TGTGCCAGCAGCTTATGGGGCAGGGGGGCACGCTACGAGCAGTACTTC	CASSLWGRGARYEQYF
TRBJ2-7	TRBV7-2	once	NA	TGTGCCAGCAGCTTAGTGGGGCAGGTCTCCGAGCAGTACTTC	CASSLVGQVSEQYF